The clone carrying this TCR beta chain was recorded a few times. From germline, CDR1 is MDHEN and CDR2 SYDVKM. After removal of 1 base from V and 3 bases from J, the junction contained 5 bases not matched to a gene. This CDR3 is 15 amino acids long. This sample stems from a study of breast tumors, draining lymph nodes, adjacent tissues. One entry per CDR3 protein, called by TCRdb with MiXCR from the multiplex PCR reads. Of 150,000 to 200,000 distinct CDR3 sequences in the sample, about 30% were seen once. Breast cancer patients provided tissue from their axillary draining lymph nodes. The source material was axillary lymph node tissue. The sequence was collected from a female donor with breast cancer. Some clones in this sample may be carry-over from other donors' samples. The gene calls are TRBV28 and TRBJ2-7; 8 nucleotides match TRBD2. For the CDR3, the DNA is TGTGCCAGCAGTTTATTTAGCGGGGCCTTCTACGAGCAGTACTTC. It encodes CASSLFSGAFYEQYF.